These T cell receptor beta chains were read from a single sample in a study of T cells in localized non-small cell lung cancer. Assay: immunoSEQ multiplex PCR; the TCRdb copy retains only in-frame clones and omits some. In the table there are around 41,000 clones, 70% to 90% of which are singletons. Sample: peripheral blood, taken before any cancer treatment. These receptors all stem from a man aged 40-75 years with stage I lung adenocarcinoma. Each CDR3 is given with its conserved first and last residue. The order of the fields is D gene, V gene, J gene, clone size, CDR3 protein, CDR3 DNA. A D gene is named only where the DNA matches it firmly. Clone size, where shown, is once, few, many, or a class for clones that have expanded.

TRBD2,TRBV7-3,TRBJ2-2,NA,CASRSSGTSGTGELFF,TGTGCCAGCAGATCTTCCGGGACTAGCGGCACCGGGGAGCTGTTTTTT
TRBD2,TRBV28,TRBJ2-1,NA,CASSLGLAGVEQFF,TGTGCCAGCAGTTTGGGACTAGCGGGAGTGGAGCAGTTCTTC
TRBD1,TRBV29-1,TRBJ2-7,NA,CSVVTGAAYEQYF,TGCAGCGTTGTGACAGGGGCGGCCTACGAGCAGTACTTC
TRBD1,TRBV14,TRBJ2-7,NA,CASSPRTGGSEQYF,TGTGCCAGCAGCCCCCGAACAGGGGGCTCTGAGCAGTACTTC
NA,TRBV10-3,TRBJ2-3,NA,CAIKGGTEKDTQYF,TGTGCCATCAAGGGGGGGACAGAGAAAGATACGCAGTATTTT
NA,TRBV5-1,TRBJ1-2,few,CASSAGLSEITF,TGCGCCAGCAGCGCGGGACTGAGCGAGATCACCTTC
NA,TRBV7-3,TRBJ2-3,NA,CASSLSPGDTQYF,TGTGCCAGCAGCTTAAGCCCGGGAGATACGCAGTATTTT
NA,TRBV19,TRBJ2-1,NA,CASSIMSGSYNEQFF,TGTGCCAGTAGTATAATGAGCGGTTCCTACAATGAGCAGTTCTTC
NA,TRBV7-8,TRBJ1-2,once,CASSPTGNYGYTF,TGTGCCAGCAGCCCGACAGGAAACTATGGCTACACCTTC
NA,TRBV28,TRBJ2-2,NA,CASSLRGNGELFF,TGTGCCAGCAGTTTAAGAGGGAACGGGGAGCTGTTTTTT
NA,TRBV6-5,TRBJ1-2,NA,CASSYSVSGGYTF,TGTGCCAGCAGTTACTCGGTCTCTGGAGGCTACACCTTC
NA,TRBV6-5,TRBJ2-7,NA,CASTERGEQYF,TGTGCCAGCACCGAACGGGGCGAGCAGTACTTC
NA,TRBV28,TRBJ2-7,NA,CASSSPYEQYF,TGTGCCAGCAGTTCCCCGTACGAGCAGTACTTC
NA,TRBV29-1,TRBJ1-4,NA,CSVSQGGSEKLFF,TGCAGCGTTTCACAGGGCGGATCAGAAAAACTGTTTTTT
NA,TRBV7-9,TRBJ2-1,NA,CASKNRDLVPEGQFF,TGTGCCAGCAAGAATCGGGACCTAGTTCCCGAGGGGCAGTTCTTC
NA,TRBV4-3,TRBJ2-4,once,CASSQEGLMAKNIQYF,TGCGCCAGCAGCCAAGAAGGGTTGATGGCCAAAAACATTCAGTACTTC
NA,TRBV9,TRBJ1-6,NA,CASSVGQYNSPLHF,TGTGCCAGCAGCGTAGGACAATATAATTCACCCCTCCACTTT
NA,TRBV28,TRBJ2-7,NA,CASTWTDSYEQYF,TGTGCCAGCACCTGGACAGATTCCTACGAGCAGTACTTC
NA,TRBV7-9,TRBJ2-7,NA,CASSSQGHEQYF,TGTGCCAGCAGCTCTCAGGGTCACGAGCAGTACTTC
NA,TRBV6-6,TRBJ2-7,NA,CASSDITYEQYF,TGTGCCAGCAGCGACATTACCTACGAGCAGTACTTC
TRBD2,TRBV6-6,TRBJ2-3,NA,CASSPQAGGGADTQYF,TGTGCCAGCAGCCCCCAAGCGGGAGGGGGGGCAGATACGCAGTATTTT
TRBD1,TRBV6-4,TRBJ2-1,NA,CASSPTGVFPLIYNEQFF,TGTGCCAGCAGTCCGACAGGGGTCTTCCCACTTATCTACAATGAGCAGTTCTTC
NA,TRBV28,TRBJ2-3,NA,CASSLGGTQTDTQYF,TGTGCCAGCAGTTTAGGCGGGACCCAGACAGATACGCAGTATTTT
NA,TRBV18,TRBJ1-5,NA,CASSPGVTQPQHF,TGTGCCAGCTCACCTGGAGTGACCCAGCCCCAGCATTTT
NA,TRBV21-1,TRBJ1-1,NA,CASSKASLRKNTEAFF,TGTGCCAGCAGCAAAGCTTCTCTCAGGAAGAACACTGAAGCTTTCTTT
TRBD1,TRBV27,TRBJ2-1,NA,CASSRGQANEQFF,TGTGCCAGCAGTAGGGGACAGGCCAATGAGCAGTTCTTC
NA,TRBV2,TRBJ2-2,NA,CASTRGANTGELFF,TGTGCCAGTACCCGCGGGGCGAACACCGGGGAGCTGTTTTTT
NA,TRBV7-6,TRBJ2-3,few,CASSAAGRGDTQYF,TGTGCCAGCAGCGCGGCGGGGCGCGGAGATACGCAGTATTTT
NA,TRBV7-8,TRBJ2-7,NA,CASSPTRVGYEQYF,TGTGCCAGCAGCCCTACAAGGGTTGGCTACGAGCAGTACTTC
TRBD1,TRBV10-2,TRBJ2-3,NA,CASRTDRARSTDTQYF,TGCGCCAGCAGGACCGACAGGGCGAGGAGCACAGATACGCAGTATTTT
TRBD2,TRBV7-3,TRBJ2-1,NA,CASSFGTSGYNEQFF,TGTGCCAGCAGCTTCGGGACTAGCGGGTACAATGAGCAGTTCTTC
NA,TRBV27,TRBJ1-2,NA,CASAGTATTGYTF,TGTGCCAGCGCGGGGACGGCCACAACTGGCTACACCTTC
NA,TRBV7-9,TRBJ1-4,NA,CASSPAGLYEKLFF,TGTGCCAGCAGCCCCGCCGGGTTGTATGAAAAACTGTTTTTT
NA,TRBV4-1,TRBJ1-4,NA,CASSLETAKLFF,TGCGCCAGCAGCCTGGAAACGGCGAAACTGTTTTTT
NA,TRBV20-1,TRBJ1-2,NA,CSEGSYYGYTF,TGCAGCGAAGGCAGCTACTATGGCTACACCTTC
NA,TRBV7-3,TRBJ2-7,NA,CASSPLTGSYEQYF,TGTGCCAGCAGCCCCCTGACAGGATCTTACGAGCAGTACTTC
TRBD1,TRBV5-5,TRBJ1-2,few,CASSLGTGVIGGYTF,TGTGCCAGCAGCTTGGGGACAGGGGTAATTGGAGGCTACACCTTC
TRBD2,TRBV13,TRBJ2-5,NA,CASSEGVGLAGVETQYF,TGTGCCAGCAGCGAGGGGGTGGGACTAGCGGGAGTGGAGACCCAGTACTTC
NA,TRBV28,TRBJ1-4,NA,CASSLIGGLTTNEKLFF,TGTGCCAGCAGTCTAATCGGGGGTCTGACAACTAATGAAAAACTGTTTTTT
NA,TRBV5-1,TRBJ2-7,once,CASSLYRSSYEQYF,TGCGCCAGCAGCTTATACAGGTCAAGCTACGAGCAGTACTTC
NA,TRBV19,TRBJ2-7,NA,CASSIAAGSYEQYF,TGTGCCAGTAGTATAGCTGCGGGGTCCTACGAGCAGTACTTC
TRBD2,TRBV11-2,TRBJ2-5,NA,CASTPLAGETQYF,TGTGCCAGCACCCCTCTAGCGGGAGAGACCCAGTACTTC
TRBD2,TRBV6-5,TRBJ2-7,NA,CASSLAETYEQYF,TGTGCCAGCAGCCTAGCGGAGACTTACGAGCAGTACTTC
NA,TRBV27,TRBJ1-1,NA,CASSLNPVMNTEAFF,TGTGCCAGCAGTCTCAATCCAGTTATGAACACTGAAGCTTTCTTT
NA,TRBV4-3,TRBJ2-1,NA,CASSPLRDFRNQFF,TGCGCCAGCAGCCCCCTAAGGGACTTCCGAAACCAGTTCTTC
NA,TRBV4-1,TRBJ1-5,NA,CASSQDTGSRQPQHF,TGCGCCAGCAGCCAAGACACAGGGTCGCGGCAGCCCCAGCATTTT
NA,TRBV4-1,TRBJ1-2,NA,CASSQVLGFYGYTF,TGCGCCAGCAGCCAAGTGTTAGGGTTCTATGGCTACACCTTC
NA,TRBV27,TRBJ2-7,NA,CASSPLDNIHEQYF,TGTGCCAGCAGTCCTTTGGACAATATCCACGAGCAGTACTTC
NA,TRBV27,TRBJ1-1,few,CASSLGGGMNTEAFF,TGTGCCAGCAGTTTAGGGGGGGGAATGAACACTGAAGCTTTCTTT
NA,TRBV27,TRBJ2-5,NA,CASSFRQGGFQETQYF,TGTGCCAGCAGTTTCCGGCAGGGGGGCTTCCAAGAGACCCAGTACTTC
TRBD1,TRBV9,TRBJ2-7,NA,CASSVGQGAIDEQYF,TGTGCCAGCAGCGTAGGACAGGGGGCAATCGACGAGCAGTACTTC
NA,TRBV6-4,TRBJ2-7,NA,CATPTEIYEQYF,TGTGCCACTCCGACAGAAATCTACGAGCAGTACTTC
NA,TRBV4-1,TRBJ1-3,NA,CASSLSNLGGADTIYF,TGCGCCAGCAGCCTCAGTAATCTCGGGGGGGCTGACACCATATATTTT
NA,TRBV7-3,TRBJ2-2,NA,CASSSPGGNTGELFF,TGTGCCAGCAGCTCCCCTGGAGGGAACACCGGGGAGCTGTTTTTT